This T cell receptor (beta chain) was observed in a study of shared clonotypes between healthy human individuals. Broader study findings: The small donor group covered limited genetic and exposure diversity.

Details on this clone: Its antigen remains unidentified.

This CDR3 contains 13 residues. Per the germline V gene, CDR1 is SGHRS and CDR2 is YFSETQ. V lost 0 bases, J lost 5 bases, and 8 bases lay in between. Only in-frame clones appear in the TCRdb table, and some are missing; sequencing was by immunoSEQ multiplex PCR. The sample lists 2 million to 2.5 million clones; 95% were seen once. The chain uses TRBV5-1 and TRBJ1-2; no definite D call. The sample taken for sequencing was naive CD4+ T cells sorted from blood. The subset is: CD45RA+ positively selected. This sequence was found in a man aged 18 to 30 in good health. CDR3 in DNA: TGCGCCAGCAGCTTGGAGTCACTATATGGCTACACCTTC. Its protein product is CASSLESLYGYTF. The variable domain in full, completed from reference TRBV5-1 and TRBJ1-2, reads KAGVTQTPRYLIKTRGQQVTLSCSPISGHRSVSWYQQTPGQGLQFLFEYFSETQRNKGNFPGRFSGRQFSNSRSEMNVSTLELGDSALYLCASSLESLYGYTFGSGTRLTVV.